The entry below gives a single T cell receptor (beta chain) sequence along with its context. Its antigen remains unidentified. The CDR3 length is 12 residues. Per germline, CDR1 SGDLS and CDR2 YYNGEE. Trimming removed 7 bases at V and 5 bases at J, with 12 bases between. With 60 Vbeta and 13 Jbeta primers, the PCR was carried out. Data came from immunoSEQ multiplex PCR; TCRdb stores just in-frame clones and leaves some out. Its clone listing holds 80,000 to 95,000 clones. The data originate from a study of cytomegalovirus exposure and HLA in healthy donors. Whole-study results and caveats: Rates of TCR association differed by HLA locus in a later analysis, with DRB1 highest and HLA-C lowest. Most likely, a cluster of highly shared sequence variants arose as a sequencing artifact.

This chain links TRBV9 with TRBJ1-2, with D maybe TRBD1 (6 bases). The sequenced sample was PBMCs. The receptor comes from a man between 50 and 59 years old in good health and CMV-seropositive. The CDR3 bases are TGTGCCAGCGGCAGGGGTCAATATGGCTACACCTTC. As protein: CASGRGQYGYTF.